The T cell receptor (beta chain) under discussion was sequenced for a study of cytomegalovirus exposure and HLA in healthy donors. Study summary: The roughly 110 validation repertoires were reported in a later analysis to have been generated on the same platform as the roughly 670 first-cohort repertoires.

The donors were members of the validation cohort comprising over a hundred subjects, separate from the approximately 630-subject first cohort. Study observations and caveats: The listing of roughly 160 TCR beta chains classed them as cytomegalovirus-associated. Across donors, most TCRs were seen rarely, yet some public ones were widespread.

Profiled with immunoSEQ multiplex PCR; TCRdb holds only in-frame clones, not every one. The repertoire holds 250,000 to 300,000 clones, with around 86% as singletons. Germline V gene lookup returns CDR1 LGHNA and CDR2 YSLEER. The CDR3 loop spans 15 amino acids. V was shortened by 2 bases and J by 3 bases, with 10 bases between the two germline ends. With regard to this clone: Its target is not known.

The receptor was isolated from a woman younger than 35 in good health and CMV-seronegative. The chain uses TRBV4-3 and TRBJ1-4; D possibly corresponds to TRBD1 (6 bases). The sequenced sample consisted of PBMCs. The CDR3 region is CASSQNRQANEKLFF. In DNA, the CDR3 is TGCGCCAGCAGCCAAAACCGACAGGCTAATGAAAAACTGTTTTTT.